The 18 T cell receptor beta chains given below trace back to one sample, sequenced in a study of blood T cell repertoires in COVID-19. The method was immunoSEQ multiplex PCR; TCRdb's version includes in-frame clones alone and lacks a portion of them. The table includes 78,000 or so clones, about 80% detected once. Sequencing was done on a sample of peripheral blood. All receptors derive from a human donor in a cohort sampled during active COVID-19.

The rearrangement uses TRBV5-6 and TRBJ2-3, with 7 bases that match TRBD2. The CDR3 runs 16 residues. The ends lost 1 base at V and 4 bases at J; junction bases unmatched: 9. Germline CDR1 reads SGHDT; CDR2 reads YYEEEE. CDR3 sequence: CASSLRAGAGADTQYF. The CDR3 DNA reads TGTGCCAGCAGCTTGAGGGCCGGGGCGGGGGCAGATACGCAGTATTTT.

The chain employs TRBV6-4 and TRBJ1-2; the match to TRBD1 covers 9 bases. The V gene end was trimmed by 9 bases and the J gene end by 3 bases; junction bases not matched to a gene: 5. Germline lookup yields CDR1 MRHNA and CDR2 SNTAGT. The CDR3 extends over 13 amino acids. This CDR3 is CARRGTGYYGYTF. For the CDR3, the DNA is TGTGCCAGGCGCGGGACAGGGTACTATGGCTACACCTTC.

V gene TRBV30 combines with J gene TRBJ2-5; D is perhaps TRBD2 (5 bases). Germline V gene lookup returns CDR1 GTSNPN and CDR2 SVGIG (reference sequence). This CDR3 comprises 13 residues. V dropped 0 bases and J dropped 5 bases, with 10 bases sitting between them. CDR3 nucleotide sequence: TGTGCCTGGAGTGTAAGAGAGCGGGAGACCCAGTACTTC. As protein: CAWSVRERETQYF. Full variable domain (remainder filled in from reference TRBV30 and TRBJ2-5): SQTIHQWPATLVQPVGSPLSLECTVEGTSNPNLYWYRQAAGRGLQLLFYSVGIGQISSEVPQNLSASRPQDRQFILSSKKLLLSDSGFYLCAWSVRERETQYFGPGTRLLVL.

J is TRBJ1-3 and V is TRBV7-9; D is unclear. The CDR3 runs 16 residues. Germline assignment: CDR1 SEHNR and CDR2 FQNEAQ (reference sequence). The V gene lost 3 bases and the J gene lost 0 bases, with 12 bases spanning the gap. This CDR3 reads CASSFLGRYSGNTIYF. CDR3 coding DNA: TGTGCCAGCAGCTTCTTGGGCAGGTACTCTGGAAACACCATATATTTT.

This clone was counted once. The V call is TRBV9, the J call TRBJ2-7; 7 bases line up with TRBD1. Germline V lookup: CDR1 SGDLS, CDR2 YYNGEE. This CDR3 comprises 14 residues. V lost 4 bases and J lost 3; bases outside the gene matches: 7. The CDR3: CASSLTGTVYEQYF. The CDR3 region has the DNA TGTGCCAGCAGCCTTACCGGGACAGTCTACGAGCAGTACTTC.

The V gene is TRBV10-3, the J gene TRBJ1-4, with D unclear. Per germline, CDR1 ENHRY and CDR2 SYGVKD. V was cut by 3 bases and J by 2 bases, with 10 bases left in between. This CDR3 contains 15 residues. The CDR3 DNA reads as TGTGCCATCAGTGACCCGGGCGGGACTAATGAAAAACTGTTTTTT. This sequence encodes CAISDPGGTNEKLFF.

This CDR3 reads CAWSVGGPTDTQYF. CDR3 DNA: TGTGCCTGGAGTGTAGGGGGACCCACAGATACGCAGTATTTT. The chain joins TRBV30 to TRBJ2-3; possibly TRBD1 for D (6 bases). V was pared by 0 bases and J by 2 bases, with 9 bases between. The CDR3 sequence is 14 residues long. Germline V gives CDR1 GTSNPN, CDR2 SVGIG (reference sequence). The full variable domain, its missing parts supplied by reference TRBV30 and TRBJ2-3, is SQTIHQWPATLVQPVGSPLSLECTVEGTSNPNLYWYRQAAGRGLQLLFYSVGIGQISSEVPQNLSASRPQDRQFILSSKKLLLSDSGFYLCAWSVGGPTDTQYFGPGTRLTVL.

The V and J genes are TRBV7-9 and TRBJ2-1; 12 positions agree with TRBD2. V was pared by 3 bases and J by 7 bases, with 7 bases of the junction left unmatched. This CDR3 has 16 amino acids. Germline CDR1 and CDR2: SEHNR and FQNEAQ (reference sequence). CDR3 sequence: CASSFRAGTSGNEQFF. The CDR3 DNA sequence: TGTGCCAGCAGCTTTAGGGCCGGGACTAGCGGGAATGAGCAGTTCTTC.

The genes are TRBV7-3 and TRBJ2-1; TRBD2 matches 9 bases. The CDR3 has 15 amino acids. Germline V lookup: CDR1 SGHTA, CDR2 FQGTGA. V lost 3 bases to trimming and J lost 8 bases; unmatched junction nucleotides: 8. CDR3 bases: TGTGCCAGCAGCTTCCGCGGGGGGGCTCGCGATGAGCAGTTCTTC. Amino acids: CASSFRGGARDEQFF.

V gene TRBV5-4 combines with J gene TRBJ2-7, with D possibly matching TRBD2 (6 bases). The CDR3 is 15 amino acids. Germline V gene sequence: CDR1 SGHNT, CDR2 YYREEE (reference sequence). V dropped 0 bases and J dropped 2 bases, with 12 bases sitting between them. DNA of the CDR3: TGTGCCAGCAGCTTGGACGGGGGTACTACCTACGAGCAGTACTTC. Encoded protein: CASSLDGGTTYEQYF. The whole variable domain, remainder taken from reference TRBV5-4 and TRBJ2-7, is ETGVTQSPTHLIKTRGQQVTLRCSSQSGHNTVSWYQQALGQGPQFIFQYYREEENGRGNFPPRFSGLQFPNYSSELNVNALELDDSALYLCASSLDGGTTYEQYFGPGTRLTVT.

This sequence joins TRBV30 and TRBJ1-1; the match to TRBD1 covers 7 bases. The V and J ends lost 3 bases and 4 bases, in that order; junction bases with no gene match: 8. Germline values: CDR1 GTSNPN, CDR2 SVGIG (reference sequence). The CDR3 loop spans 14 amino acids. CDR3 in DNA: TGTGCCTGGAGGGCGGGACAGCCGACCACTGAAGCTTTCTTT. This gives the protein CAWRAGQPTTEAFF.

The gene calls are TRBV6-5 and TRBJ1-2; D remains unclear. V was pared by 0 bases and J by 5 bases, with 10 bases between. The CDR3 length is 14 residues. Looked up from germline, CDR1 is MNHEY and CDR2 is SVGAGI. The DNA of the CDR3 is TGTGCCAGCAGTTACTCGTACGGGGTATATGGCTACACCTTC. It is translated as CASSYSYGVYGYTF.

This chain joins TRBV4-1 and TRBJ2-5; a possible D gene is TRBD1 (6 bases). CDR1 is MGHRA and CDR2 is YSYEKL in the germline V gene. The CDR3 runs 14 residues. Trimming shortened V by 1 base and J by 5 bases, and 11 bases separated the two germline ends. CDR3 sequence: CASSQVRGVETQYF. DNA for the CDR3: TGCGCCAGCAGCCAAGTCAGGGGTGTGGAGACCCAGTACTTC.

This clone was recorded a few times. The chain combines TRBV11-2 with TRBJ1-1, with a weak D call TRBD1 (5 bases). V was clipped by 6 bases and J by 4 bases, with 18 bases between them. Germline CDR1 SGHAT, CDR2 FQNNGV. This CDR3 contains 15 residues. CDR3 protein: CASRKWAGRITEAFF. The CDR3 DNA reads TGTGCCAGCAGAAAGTGGGCAGGGAGGATCACTGAAGCTTTCTTT.

The chain links TRBV12-3 or TRBV12-4 to TRBJ1-1; no reliable D call. V gave up 5 bases and J gave up 3 bases, with 10 bases separating them. The CDR3 contains 13 residues. In DNA form, the CDR3 reads TGTGCCAGCAGTCCCGCCTCGGACACTGAAGCTTTCTTT. This translates into CASSPASDTEAFF.

The chain employs TRBV7-9 and TRBJ2-7, with TRBD2 identical over 7 bases. CDR3 length equals 15 residues. J gave up 5 bases and V 2 bases, and 9 bases lay outside the gene matches. The V gene's germline CDR1 is SEHNR and CDR2 FQNEAQ (reference sequence). This chain's CDR3 is CASSLRVAGVDEQYF. In DNA form, the CDR3 reads TGTGCCAGCAGCTTAAGGGTAGCGGGCGTCGACGAGCAGTACTTC.

The rearrangement joins TRBV5-1 to TRBJ1-1; D is possibly TRBD1 (5 bases). Trimming took 1 base from V and 2 from J, leaving 6 bases between them. The germline V gene has CDR1 SGHRS and CDR2 YFSETQ. The length of the CDR3 is 13 residues. In DNA form, the CDR3 reads TGCGCCAGCAGCTTGAGGGGAAACACTGAAGCTTTCTTT. Amino acid sequence: CASSLRGNTEAFF.

The genes are TRBV7-3 and TRBJ2-2; 8 bases map to TRBD2. Germline trimming cut 5 bases from V and 0 bases from J; bases unmatched to any gene: 11. This CDR3 has 18 amino acids. Germline lookup yields CDR1 SGHTA and CDR2 FQGTGA. For the CDR3, the DNA is TGTGCCAGCAGCCCCCGGGTAGCGGGACTCACGAACACCGGGGAGCTGTTTTTT. Translation gives CASSPRVAGLTNTGELFF.